What follows describes a single TCR beta chain. Its antigen is still unknown. The V gene lost 7 bases and the J gene lost 5 bases, with 6 bases spanning the gap. This CDR3 comprises 10 residues. Germline V gene data show CDR1 as MDHEN and CDR2 as SYDVKM. Primers: 60 Vbeta forward and 13 Jbeta reverse. This table comes from immunoSEQ multiplex PCR, and its TCRdb copy is limited to in-frame clones, with some not included. Of around 150,000 clones listed, 80% are singletons. The sample comes from a study of cytomegalovirus exposure and HLA in healthy donors. Study conclusions and caveats: As a later analysis revealed, most CMV-associated TCR beta chains appeared HLA-restricted. Later analysis revealed greater clonal expansion in HLA-associated TCR beta chains than in equally common others.

Sequenced: PBMCs. This TCR was recovered from a male donor in good health and CMV-seronegative. V is TRBV28 and J is TRBJ2-7, with D unclear. CDR3 sequence reads: CASTPHEQYF. The CDR3 DNA follows: TGTGCCAGCACTCCCCACGAGCAGTACTTC.